The 18 T cell receptor beta chains below were found in one sample sequenced in a study of blood T cell repertoires in COVID-19. Sequencing was performed with immunoSEQ multiplex PCR; in TCRdb, only in-frame clones are kept and a portion is missing. The sample has about 390,000 clones; around 87% are singletons. The sequenced sample consisted of peripheral blood. These receptors were taken from a woman aged 55-75 years with COVID-19, enrolled during active disease.

The chain recombines TRBV5-8 with TRBJ2-7; D is perhaps TRBD2 (6 bases). This CDR3 is built from 16 residues. From germline, CDR1 is SGHTS and CDR2 YDEGEE. Trimming cost V 6 bases and J 3 bases, with 22 bases left between them. CDR3 protein: CASNHPAGGDRYEQYF. The CDR3, as DNA: TGTGCCAGCAACCATCCCGCCGGCGGGGACCGCTACGAGCAGTACTTC.

The J gene is TRBJ2-1, the V gene TRBV7-7, with D tentatively TRBD1 (6 bases). Trimming stripped 5 bases from V and 6 bases from J, with 11 bases between. The germline gives CDR1 SSHAT, CDR2 FNYEAQ (reference sequence). This CDR3 comprises 13 residues. The CDR3 spells CASSVGTRNEQFF. In DNA, the CDR3 is TGTGCCAGCAGCGTCGGGACACGCAATGAGCAGTTCTTC.

There are a few counts of this clone. The chain links TRBV6-5 to TRBJ1-3, with D hard to call. CDR1 and CDR2 from the germline V gene are MNHEY and SVGAGI. The V and J ends lost 5 bases and 0 bases respectively, with 8 bases between them. This CDR3 has 14 residues. CDR3 residues: CASSTDHSGNTIYF. Here the CDR3 DNA reads TGTGCCAGCAGTACAGACCACTCTGGAAACACCATATATTTT.

The chain employs TRBV28 and TRBJ2-7, with D maybe TRBD1 (5 bases). CDR1 is MDHEN and CDR2 is SYDVKM in the germline V gene. This CDR3 is 14 amino acids long. V shed 7 bases and J shed 1 base, with 14 bases lying between them. The CDR3 DNA reads TGTGCCAGCACCCCCTCCAGGGATTCCTACGAGCAGTACTTC. Translation: CASTPSRDSYEQYF.

The V gene is TRBV4-1, the J gene TRBJ2-7; D is unclear. The CDR3 sequence is 15 residues long. V dropped 0 bases and J dropped 0 bases, with 9 bases sitting between them. Per the germline V gene, CDR1 is MGHRA and CDR2 is YSYEKL. The CDR3 loop is CASSQDLGYSYEQYF. The CDR3, as DNA: TGCGCCAGCAGCCAAGATCTAGGATACTCCTACGAGCAGTACTTC.

About this clone itself: The same CDR3 is also encoded by other DNA sequences in this sample. V and J are TRBV9 and TRBJ1-2; possible D gene TRBD1, 6 bases. Looked up from germline, CDR1 is SGDLS and CDR2 is YYNGEE. Trimming left V 2 bases short and J 2 bases short, with 7 bases between. This CDR3 comprises 13 residues. CDR3 DNA sequence: TGTGCCAGCAGCGTTGACAGGAACTATGGCTACACCTTC. Protein product: CASSVDRNYGYTF.

The V gene is TRBV7-8, the J gene TRBJ1-1, with TRBD1 matching 7 bases. The CDR3 is 14 residues long. Germline V gene data show CDR1 as SGHVS and CDR2 as FQNEAQ. V gave up 5 bases and J gave up 5 bases; unmatched junction bases: 8. CDR3 in DNA: TGTGCCAGCAGCCCTGTGAACAGGGGAACTGAAGCTTTCTTT. Amino acid sequence: CASSPVNRGTEAFF. The entire variable domain, with the rest obtained from reference TRBV7-8 and TRBJ1-1, is as follows: GAGVSQSPRYKVAKRGQDVALRCDPISGHVSLFWYQQALGQGPEFLTYFQNEAQLDKSGLPSDRFFAERPEGSVSTLKIQRTQQEDSAVYLCASSPVNRGTEAFFGQGTRLTVV.

This clone was observed once. The chain combines TRBV4-1 with TRBJ1-2; TRBD1 matches 10 bases. J was trimmed by 2 bases and V by 2 bases; bases with no gene match: 5. Per germline, CDR1 MGHRA and CDR2 YSYEKL. The CDR3 contains 16 residues. The CDR3 coding sequence is TGCGCCAGCAGCCAACCCGGACAGGGGGGGAACTATGGCTACACCTTC. Its protein is CASSQPGQGGNYGYTF.

J is TRBJ1-2 and V is TRBV7-2, with D possibly being TRBD1 (5 bases). Trimming removed 2 bases from V and 8 bases from J, with 15 bases in between. Germline V gene sequence: CDR1 SGHTA, CDR2 FQGNSA. The CDR3 is 14 residues long. The CDR3 nucleotides read TGTGCCAGCAGCTTAACCGCGTTGAAGGGGGGCTACACCTTC. Protein product: CASSLTALKGGYTF.

The chain couples TRBV3-1 (or the pseudogene TRBV3-2) to TRBJ1-3; no definite D call. V gave up 3 bases and J gave up 2 bases, with 8 bases separating them. The CDR3 runs 14 residues. CDR1 and CDR2 from the germline V gene are LGHDT and YNNKEL (reference sequence). CDR3 in DNA: TGTGCCAGCAGCCACACAGAAACTGGAAACACCATATATTTT. This gives the protein CASSHTETGNTIYF.

This clone appeared a single time. V gene TRBV7-6 combines with J gene TRBJ1-3; the D gene is possibly TRBD1 (6 bases). This CDR3 contains 13 residues. In germline, CDR1 is SGHVS, CDR2 FNYEAQ. Trimming left V 9 bases short and J 0 bases short, with 9 bases between. CDR3 sequence reads: CASGGYSGNTIYF. CDR3 DNA sequence: TGTGCCAGTGGGGGCTACTCTGGAAACACCATATATTTT.

CDR3: CASSPVDNEQFF. CDR3 DNA sequence: TGTGCCAGCAGTCCTGTAGACAATGAGCAGTTCTTC. The V call is TRBV28, the J call TRBJ2-1; D is uncertain. The CDR3 is 12 amino acids. Germline V gene sequence: CDR1 MDHEN, CDR2 SYDVKM. The V end was cut by 5 bases, the J end by 5 bases, with 7 bases between.

The chain links TRBV11-2 to TRBJ2-1; unclear D gene. V was pared by 1 base and J by 8 bases, with 9 bases between. The CDR3 runs to 13 residues. Germline V gene lookup returns CDR1 SGHAT and CDR2 FQNNGV. In nucleotides, the CDR3 is TGTGCCAGCAGCTTAGTCATTAGCCATGAGCAGTTCTTC. Its protein product is CASSLVISHEQFF.

The chain couples TRBV4-1 to TRBJ2-3, with TRBD2 identical over 9 bases. V gave up 0 bases and J gave up 6 bases; unmatched junction bases: 7. The CDR3 is 16 amino acids. The germline V gene encodes CDR1 MGHRA and CDR2 YSYEKL. The CDR3 spells CASSQDPGLARDTQYF. The CDR3 bases are TGCGCCAGCAGCCAAGATCCGGGACTAGCTCGCGATACGCAGTATTTT.

The V and J genes are TRBV19 and TRBJ2-2; perhaps TRBD1 as D (6 bases). Per the germline V gene, CDR1 is LNHDA and CDR2 is SQIVND (reference sequence). Deletions cut 4 bases from V and 1 base from J, with 19 bases between. The CDR3 totals 18 residues. The CDR3 coding sequence is TGTGCCAGTAGTAGAGATAGTACGGGACACCGGAACACCGGGGAGCTGTTTTTT. It is translated as CASSRDSTGHRNTGELFF.

The J gene is TRBJ1-6, the V gene TRBV6-4; TRBD1 matches 7 bases. V shed 2 bases, J shed 4 bases, and the junction held 2 bases outside the gene matches. CDR1 and CDR2 (germline): MRHNA, SNTAGT. The CDR3 spans 15 residues. CDR3 nucleotide sequence: TGTGCCAGCAGTGACGAGGGACAGTATAATTCACCCCTCCACTTT. It is translated as CASSDEGQYNSPLHF.

The chain has TRBV5-1 and TRBJ1-2; the D gene is possibly TRBD1 (5 bases). CDR1 SGHRS and CDR2 YFSETQ come from the germline V gene. The CDR3 spans 13 residues. V lost 4 bases, J lost 2 bases, and 9 bases lay in between. The DNA of the CDR3 is TGCGCCAGCAGCCCGGACAACAACTATGGCTACACCTTC. It encodes CASSPDNNYGYTF.

CDR3 sequence reads: CASSLEAASEKLFF. DNA of the CDR3: TGCGCCAGCAGCTTGGAAGCGGCCAGTGAAAAACTGTTTTTT. The chain joins TRBV5-1 to TRBJ1-4; D uncertain. The CDR3 has 14 amino acids. Germline values: CDR1 SGHRS, CDR2 YFSETQ. V lost 0 bases, J lost 7 bases, and 10 bases lay in between. The full variable domain, its missing parts supplied by reference TRBV5-1 and TRBJ1-4, is KAGVTQTPRYLIKTRGQQVTLSCSPISGHRSVSWYQQTPGQGLQFLFEYFSETQRNKGNFPGRFSGRQFSNSRSEMNVSTLELGDSALYLCASSLEAASEKLFFGSGTQLSVL.